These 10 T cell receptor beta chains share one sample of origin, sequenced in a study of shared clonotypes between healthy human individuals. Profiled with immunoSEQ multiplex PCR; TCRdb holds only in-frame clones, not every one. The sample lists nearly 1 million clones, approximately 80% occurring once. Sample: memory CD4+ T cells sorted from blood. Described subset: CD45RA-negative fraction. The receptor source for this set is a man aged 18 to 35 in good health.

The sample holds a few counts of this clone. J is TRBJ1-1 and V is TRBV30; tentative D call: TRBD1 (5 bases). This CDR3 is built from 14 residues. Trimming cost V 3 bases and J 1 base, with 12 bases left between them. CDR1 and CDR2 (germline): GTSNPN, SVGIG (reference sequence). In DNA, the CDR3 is TGTGCCTGGAGGACGGGGCGTACGAACACTGAAGCTTTCTTT. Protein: CAWRTGRTNTEAFF.

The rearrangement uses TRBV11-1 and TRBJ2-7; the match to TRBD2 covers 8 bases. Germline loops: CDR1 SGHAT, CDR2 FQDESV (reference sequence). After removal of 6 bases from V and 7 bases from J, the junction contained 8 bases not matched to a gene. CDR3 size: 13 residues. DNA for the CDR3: TGTGCCAGCAGATCCCAGCCGGGAGGGGAGCAGTACTTC. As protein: CASRSQPGGEQYF.

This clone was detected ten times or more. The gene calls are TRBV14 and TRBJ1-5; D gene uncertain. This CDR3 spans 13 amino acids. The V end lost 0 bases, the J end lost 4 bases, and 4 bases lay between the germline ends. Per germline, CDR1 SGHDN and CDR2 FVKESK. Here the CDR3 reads CASSQDSNQPQHF. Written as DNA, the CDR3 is TGTGCCAGCAGCCAAGACTCGAATCAGCCCCAGCATTTT.

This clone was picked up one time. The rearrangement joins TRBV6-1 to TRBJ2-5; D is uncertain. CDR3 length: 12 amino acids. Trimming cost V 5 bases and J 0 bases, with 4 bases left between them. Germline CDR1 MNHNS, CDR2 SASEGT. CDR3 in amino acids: CASSSYQETQYF. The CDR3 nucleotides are TGTGCCAGCAGTTCGTACCAAGAGACCCAGTACTTC.

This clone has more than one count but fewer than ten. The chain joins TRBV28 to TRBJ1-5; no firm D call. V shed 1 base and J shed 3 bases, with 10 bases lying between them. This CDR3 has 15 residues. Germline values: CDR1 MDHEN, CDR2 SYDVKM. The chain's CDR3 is CASSLFGSANQPQHF. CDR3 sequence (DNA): TGTGCCAGCAGTTTATTCGGCAGCGCCAATCAGCCCCAGCATTTT.

The CDR3 sequence: CASTGTINNSPLHF. CDR3 DNA sequence: TGTGCCAGCACCGGTACGATAAATAATTCACCCCTCCACTTT. This sequence joins TRBV2 and TRBJ1-6; the D is unclear. Germline V gene lookup returns CDR1 SNHLY and CDR2 FYNNEI. Trimming removed 7 bases at V and 5 bases at J, with 12 bases between. The CDR3 spans 14 residues.

CDR3 loop: CAISNPQGKRDQETQYF. CDR3 DNA: TGTGCCATCAGTAACCCCCAGGGAAAGCGGGACCAAGAGACCCAGTACTTC. The chain carries TRBV10-3 and TRBJ2-5, with D tentatively TRBD2 (6 bases). The CDR3 has 17 amino acids. With 5 bases removed from V and 0 bases from J, the gap between germline ends came to 19 bases. Germline loops: CDR1 ENHRY, CDR2 SYGVKD.

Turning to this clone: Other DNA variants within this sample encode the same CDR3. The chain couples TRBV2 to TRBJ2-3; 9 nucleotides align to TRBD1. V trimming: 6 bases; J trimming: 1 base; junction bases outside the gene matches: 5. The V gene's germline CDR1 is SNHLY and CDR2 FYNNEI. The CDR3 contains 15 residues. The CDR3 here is CASSLDRGGTDTQYF. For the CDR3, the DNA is TGTGCCAGCAGCCTGGACAGGGGTGGCACAGATACGCAGTATTTT. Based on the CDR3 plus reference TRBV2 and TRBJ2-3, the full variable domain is EPEVTQTPSHQVTQMGQEVILRCVPISNHLYFYWYRQILGQKVEFLVSFYNNEISEKSEIFDDQFSVERPDGSNFTLKIRSTKLEDSAMYFCASSLDRGGTDTQYFGPGTRLTVL.

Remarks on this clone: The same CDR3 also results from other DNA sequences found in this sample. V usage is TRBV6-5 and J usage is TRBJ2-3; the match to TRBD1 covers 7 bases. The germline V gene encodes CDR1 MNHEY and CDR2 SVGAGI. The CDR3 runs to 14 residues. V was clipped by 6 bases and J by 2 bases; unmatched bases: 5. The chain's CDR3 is CASSRQGSTDTQYF. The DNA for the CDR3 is TGTGCCAGCAGCCGACAGGGCTCCACAGATACGCAGTATTTT.

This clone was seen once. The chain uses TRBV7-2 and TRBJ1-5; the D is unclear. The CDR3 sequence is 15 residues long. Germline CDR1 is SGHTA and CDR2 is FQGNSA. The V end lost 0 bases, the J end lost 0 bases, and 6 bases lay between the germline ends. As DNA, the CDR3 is TGTGCCAGCAGCTTAGCGTGGATTAGCAATCAGCCCCAGCATTTT. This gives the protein CASSLAWISNQPQHF.